The sequence of this TCR beta chain was determined in a study of vaccination and CD4 T cells after COVID-19. The V and J ends lost 3 bases and 5 bases respectively, with 10 bases between them. Germline CDR1 DFQATT, CDR2 SNEGSKA (reference sequence). The CDR3 has 12 amino acids. Cultured CD4+ T-cell DNA underwent Oncomine TCR Beta short-read sequencing. Using the QIAamp micro DNA kit, genomic DNA was extracted from the CD4+ T cells that had been cultured. TCRdb re-called the PCR reads through MiXCR, storing one row per CDR3 protein. The table records around 4,500 distinct CDR3 sequences, approximately 64% of them present only once. Treatment specified: approximately nine-day PBMC culture with coronavirus spike peptide pools or control peptides (ViraFEST assay). It was before the COVID-19 pandemic (2011-2018) that the unexposed donor's CD4+ T cells were collected. Following expansion of antigen-specific T cells with peptide pools, ViraFEST then sequenced TCRs. The authors replaced half the medium with fresh IL-2 medium on days 3 and 7.

Note on this clonotype: Its antigen is still unknown.

The clonotype was recovered from a human donor in good health. Sequencing was done on a sample of CD4+ T cells from blood, cultured in vitro. J is TRBJ1-2 and V is TRBV20-1; no clear D gene. The CDR3 protein is CSASPWSYGYTF. The CDR3 bases are TGCAGTGCTAGTCCCTGGAGTTATGGCTACACCTTC.